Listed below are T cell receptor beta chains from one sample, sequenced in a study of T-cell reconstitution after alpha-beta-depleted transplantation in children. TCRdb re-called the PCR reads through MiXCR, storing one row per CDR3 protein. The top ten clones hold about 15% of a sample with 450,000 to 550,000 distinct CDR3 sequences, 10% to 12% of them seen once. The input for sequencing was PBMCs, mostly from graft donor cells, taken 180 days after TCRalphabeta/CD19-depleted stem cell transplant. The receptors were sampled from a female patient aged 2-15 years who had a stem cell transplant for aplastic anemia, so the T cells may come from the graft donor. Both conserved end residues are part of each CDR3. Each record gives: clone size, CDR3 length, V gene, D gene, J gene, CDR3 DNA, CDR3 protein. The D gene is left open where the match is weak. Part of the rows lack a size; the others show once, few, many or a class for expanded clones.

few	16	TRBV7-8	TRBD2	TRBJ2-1	TGTGCCAGCAGCTTAGCCCGCCTAGCGGATAACAATGAGCAGTTCTTC	CASSLARLADNNEQFF
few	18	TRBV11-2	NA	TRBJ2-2	TGTGCCAGCAGCTTAGGACGCGGTAGGGGAAAGGAGGCCGGGGAGCTGTTTTTT	CASSLGRGRGKEAGELFF
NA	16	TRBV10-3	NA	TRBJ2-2	TGTGCCATCAGGGACACCCCGATGGGCGGTATCGGGGAGCTGTTTTTT	CAIRDTPMGGIGELFF
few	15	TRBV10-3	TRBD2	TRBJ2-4	TGTGCCATCAGTGAGTCGGGACTAGCGATAAACATTCAGTACTTC	CAISESGLAINIQYF
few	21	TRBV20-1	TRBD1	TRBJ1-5	TGCAGTGCTAGTTCCGAGACAGGGGCACTGGGTGGGCACTATAGCAATCAGCCCCAGCATTTT	CSASSETGALGGHYSNQPQHF
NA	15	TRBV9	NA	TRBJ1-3	TGTGCCAGCAGCCCTAGAGACAGAACTGGAAACACCATATATTTT	CASSPRDRTGNTIYF
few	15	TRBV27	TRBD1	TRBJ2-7	TGTGCCAGCAGTTTAACGGGACAGGACTTCTACGAGCAGTACTTC	CASSLTGQDFYEQYF
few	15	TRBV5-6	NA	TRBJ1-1	TGTGCCAGCAGCTTCGCCGGGACAAGGAACACTGAAGCTTTCTTT	CASSFAGTRNTEAFF
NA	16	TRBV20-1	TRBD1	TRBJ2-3	TGCAGTGCTAGGGCCCCGGGACAGGGGGCGGAAGATACGCAGTATTTT	CSARAPGQGAEDTQYF
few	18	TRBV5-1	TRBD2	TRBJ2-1	TGCGCCAGCAGCTCGGGGAATAGCGGGGCCCCAACAATATATGAGCAGTTCTTC	CASSSGNSGAPTIYEQFF
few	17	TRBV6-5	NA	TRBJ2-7	TGTGCCAGCAGTTACTCGAGATCGGGCGGGGCGGCCTACGAGCAGTACTTC	CASSYSRSGGAAYEQYF
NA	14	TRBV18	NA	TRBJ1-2	TGTGCCAGCTCACTCCTCGGGACGGTGTATGGCTACACCTTC	CASSLLGTVYGYTF
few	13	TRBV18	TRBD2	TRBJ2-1	TGTGCCAGCAGCCCGGGACTAGCGGTAGAGCAGTTCTTC	CASSPGLAVEQFF
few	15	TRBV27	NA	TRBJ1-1	TGTGCCAGCAGTCTTTTGGCAGAGCTGAACACTGAAGCTTTCTTT	CASSLLAELNTEAFF
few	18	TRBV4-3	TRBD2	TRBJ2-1	TGCGCCAGCAGCCAAGATGACCCCCAGCGGGAGGTTCGGAATGAGCAGTTCTTC	CASSQDDPQREVRNEQFF
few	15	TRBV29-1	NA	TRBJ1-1	TGCAGCGTTGGTCAACACGGATCACGGAACACTGAAGCTTTCTTT	CSVGQHGSRNTEAFF
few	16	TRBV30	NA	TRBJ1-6	TGTGCCTGGAGTGTTTCAAGGCGCTCCTATAATTCACCCCTCCACTTT	CAWSVSRRSYNSPLHF
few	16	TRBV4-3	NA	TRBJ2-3	TGCGCCAGCAGCCAAGATAGTCTCACACGCACAGATACGCAGTATTTT	CASSQDSLTRTDTQYF
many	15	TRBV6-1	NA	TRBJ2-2	TGTGCCAGCAGCCGAGGAGGGGGAGCCGGCGGGGAGCTGTTTTTT	CASSRGGGAGGELFF
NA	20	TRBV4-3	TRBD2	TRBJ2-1	TGCGCCAGCAGCCAAGGGGGCTGGGGCAGATTCGGGACTAGACCCAATGAGCAGTTCTTC	CASSQGGWGRFGTRPNEQFF
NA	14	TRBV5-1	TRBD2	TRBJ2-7	TGCGCCAGCAGCCCCAGCGGGGTGATCTACGAGCAGTACTTC	CASSPSGVIYEQYF
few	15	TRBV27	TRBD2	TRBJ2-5	TGTGCCAGCACCTTCCGGACGGGGGGGCAAGAGACCCAGTACTTC	CASTFRTGGQETQYF
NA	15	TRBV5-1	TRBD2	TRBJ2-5	TGCGCCAGCAGCTTGATAGCGGGAGGAGACGGGACCCAGTACTTC	CASSLIAGGDGTQYF
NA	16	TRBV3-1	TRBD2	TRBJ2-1	TGTGCCAGCAGCCAAGGACTAGCGGAACTTTGGGATGAGCAGTTCTTC	CASSQGLAELWDEQFF
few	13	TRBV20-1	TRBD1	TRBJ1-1	TGCAGTGCTAGCGCACTCAGGGGGACTGAAGCTTTCTTT	CSASALRGTEAFF
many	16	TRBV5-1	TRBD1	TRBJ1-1	TGCGCCAGCAGCCCGTGGGACAGGGGGCCCTACACTGAAGCTTTCTTT	CASSPWDRGPYTEAFF
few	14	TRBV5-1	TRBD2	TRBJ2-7	TGCGCCAGCAGCCCTACGGGGGGGATCTACGAGCAGTACTTC	CASSPTGGIYEQYF
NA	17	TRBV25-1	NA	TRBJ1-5	TGTGCCAGCAATGGCCGGGGGGCGGGGTATAGCAATCAGCCCCAGCATTTT	CASNGRGAGYSNQPQHF
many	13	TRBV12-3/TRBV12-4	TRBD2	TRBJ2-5	TGTGCCAGCAGGCGGGGGGCCCGGGAGACCCAGTACTTC	CASRRGARETQYF
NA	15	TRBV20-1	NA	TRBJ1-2	TGCAGTGCTGGGTTGGCAGAATGGCAATCCGATGGCTACACCTTC	CSAGLAEWQSDGYTF
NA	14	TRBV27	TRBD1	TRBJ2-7	TGTGCCAGCAGCGGGACAGCCTACCCCTACGAGCAGTACTTC	CASSGTAYPYEQYF
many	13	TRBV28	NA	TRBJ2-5	TGTGCCAGCAGTAGGGACTTACAAGAGACCCAGTACTTC	CASSRDLQETQYF
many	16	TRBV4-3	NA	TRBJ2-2	TGCGCCAGCAGCCAAGTCGACAGACTAAACACCGGGGAGCTGTTTTTT	CASSQVDRLNTGELFF
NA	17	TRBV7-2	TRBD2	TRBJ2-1	TGTGCCAGCAGCTTACTGAGGATAGCGGGAGGGTCGGATGAGCAGTTCTTC	CASSLLRIAGGSDEQFF
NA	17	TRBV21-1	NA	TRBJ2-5	TGTGCCAGCAGCAAAGGACGACTAGCGGGAGGCCAAGAGACCCAGTACTTC	CASSKGRLAGGQETQYF
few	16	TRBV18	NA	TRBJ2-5	TGTGCCAGCTCAGCCACGCCCAACTGGGGTCGCGAGACCCAGTACTTC	CASSATPNWGRETQYF
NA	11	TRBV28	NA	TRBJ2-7	TGTGCCAGCAGCATCAGGGTCGAGCAGTACTTC	CASSIRVEQYF
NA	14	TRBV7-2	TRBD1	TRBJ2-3	TGTGCCAGCAGCTCCGGGACAGGGTACGATACGCAGTATTTT	CASSSGTGYDTQYF
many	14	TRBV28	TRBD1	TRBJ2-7	TGTGCCAGCAGTTCGGGACAGGGAGTTAGCGAGCAGTACTTC	CASSSGQGVSEQYF
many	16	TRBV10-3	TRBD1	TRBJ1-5	TGTGCCATCAGTGAGTGGGCTAGGGGGCAAAATCAGCCCCAGCATTTT	CAISEWARGQNQPQHF
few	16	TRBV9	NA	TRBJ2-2	TGTGCCAGCAGCTACGGCTCGGGTGGGGGTGCCGGGGAGCTGTTTTTT	CASSYGSGGGAGELFF
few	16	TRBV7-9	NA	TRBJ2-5	TGTGCCAGCAGCTTAACAGTTCGACCCCAGGGAGAGACCCAGTACTTC	CASSLTVRPQGETQYF